This is a list of T cell receptor beta chains from one sample in a study of CD8 T cells in Susac syndrome. A single record per CDR3 protein comes from TCRdb applying MiXCR to the immunoSEQ multiplex PCR reads. The sample holds a few hundred thousand distinct CDR3 sequences, nearly 97% seen once. Sequences were obtained from CD4+ T cells from PBMCs. Receptors originate from a human donor with multiple sclerosis. Each CDR3 is given with its conserved first and last residue. The order of the fields is V gene, J gene, D gene, clone size, CDR3 DNA, CDR3 protein. A D gene is named only where the DNA matches it firmly. Expanded clones are given a class, and other clones once, few, many or no size at all.

TRBV11-2	TRBJ2-7	TRBD2	-	TGTGCCAGCAGCTCTCCCCTGACTAGCGGGAGAACCATCCTCTCCTACGAGCAGTACTTC	CASSSPLTSGRTILSYEQYF
TRBV19	TRBJ1-2	-	-	TGTGCCAGTAGTCCCCGGGCGGGCGGCTACACCTTC	CASSPRAGGYTF
TRBV6-5	TRBJ1-1	-	-	TGTGCCAGCAGTTACTCGATTTCAGGGGCGGGGAACACTGAAGCTTTCTTT	CASSYSISGAGNTEAFF
TRBV29-1	TRBJ2-2	TRBD1	-	TGCAGCGCCCCTCGGGGACAGGGCTACACCGGGGAGCTGTTTTTT	CSAPRGQGYTGELFF
TRBV7-2	TRBJ2-7	TRBD2	once	TGTGCCAGCAGCCACGGGAGGACGGTCTACGAGCAGTACTTC	CASSHGRTVYEQYF
TRBV4-1	TRBJ1-1	-	-	TGCGCCAGCAGCCAAGACGGTCAGTTGATTAGAGCTTTCTTT	CASSQDGQLIRAFF
TRBV15	TRBJ1-2	-	once	TGTGCCACCAGCCGATTGATGACCCCTCGCTATTATGGCTACACCTTC	CATSRLMTPRYYGYTF
TRBV20-1	TRBJ2-5	TRBD2	once	TGCAGTGCTAGGGCTAGCGGGAGGGCTGAGACCCAGTACTTC	CSARASGRAETQYF
TRBV6-5	TRBJ1-2	-	-	TGTGCCAGCAGTTACTCGACGGCAGGGAACTATGGCTACACCTTC	CASSYSTAGNYGYTF
TRBV25-1	TRBJ2-1	TRBD2	-	TGTGCCAGCAGTGACTCTATGAGGCGGGAGGGCGGCAATGAGCAGTTCTTC	CASSDSMRREGGNEQFF
TRBV20-1	TRBJ1-2	-	-	TGCAGTGCTAGAGATCCGGGGAGCCAATATGGCTACACCTTC	CSARDPGSQYGYTF
TRBV9	TRBJ1-1	-	-	TGTGCCAGCAGCGTAACCGGGGTAAACACTGAAGCTTTCTTT	CASSVTGVNTEAFF
TRBV7-2	TRBJ1-5	-	-	TGTGCCAGCAGCGCCTTCGGGGTCGGACAGCCCCAGCATTTT	CASSAFGVGQPQHF
TRBV9	TRBJ1-2	TRBD1	-	TGTGCCAGCAGCGCCCCGGGACAGGGGCAAAATGGCTACACCTTC	CASSAPGQGQNGYTF
TRBV29-1	TRBJ1-2	TRBD1	-	TGCAGCGTTGAAAAGGGGGCCGACTACACCTTC	CSVEKGADYTF
TRBV11-1	TRBJ1-1	-	-	TGTGCCAGCAGCTTTGGGACCAACACTGAAGCTTTCTTT	CASSFGTNTEAFF
TRBV9	TRBJ2-1	-	-	TGTGCCAGCAGCGTAGCCTCAGGGGCCGTCAATGAGCAGTTCTTC	CASSVASGAVNEQFF
TRBV3-1	TRBJ1-4	TRBD1	-	TGTGCCAGCAGCCAACGGACAGGGAGGAAGCTGTTTTTT	CASSQRTGRKLFF
TRBV15	TRBJ1-1	-	-	TGTGCCACCAGCAGTTACGATAGCTTTTCCACTGAAGCTTTCTTT	CATSSYDSFSTEAFF
TRBV28	TRBJ2-3	-	once	TGTGCCAGCAGCCGCAGACAAGCTAGCACAGATACGCAGTATTTT	CASSRRQASTDTQYF
TRBV27	TRBJ2-1	-	-	TGTGCCAGGAATCCCCTAGGGGGGCGGGTTGGTGAGCAGTTCTTC	CARNPLGGRVGEQFF
TRBV30	TRBJ1-1	-	-	TGTGCCTGGATTCAAGGGGCGGGGACTGAAGCTTTCTTT	CAWIQGAGTEAFF
TRBV20-1	TRBJ1-2	-	-	TGCAGTGCCATCACCACGACGGGACACTATGGCTACACCTTC	CSAITTTGHYGYTF
TRBV5-1	TRBJ1-2	TRBD1	-	TGCGCCAGCAGCTCGGGACAGCCTGGAATGCATGGCTACACCTTC	CASSSGQPGMHGYTF
TRBV29-1	TRBJ2-3	-	-	TGCAGCGTCGAATCTATCGATACGCAGTATTTT	CSVESIDTQYF
TRBV6-2/TRBV6-3	TRBJ2-2	-	-	TGTGCCAGCAGTTATGCGACAGCGAACACCGGGGAGCTGTTTTTT	CASSYATANTGELFF
TRBV20-1	TRBJ2-7	-	-	TGCAGTGCTAGATTCAATTTCTACGAGCAGTACTTC	CSARFNFYEQYF
TRBV3-1	TRBJ2-7	TRBD1	-	TGTGCCAGCAGCCAAGATACCACAGGGGTCTACGAGCAGTACTTC	CASSQDTTGVYEQYF
TRBV20-1	TRBJ2-3	TRBD2	-	TGCAGTGCCCTTAGCGGGGGAGGGGATACGCAGTATTTT	CSALSGGGDTQYF
TRBV7-6	TRBJ2-1	-	-	TGTGCCAGCAGCTTAGGAGGAGGGCGAAAGCAGTTCTTC	CASSLGGGRKQFF
TRBV9	TRBJ1-1	-	-	TGTGCCAGCAGCGTAGGTTCGGATTCCTCCTCCGCTGAAGCTTTCTTT	CASSVGSDSSSAEAFF
TRBV2	TRBJ2-2	TRBD2	-	TGTGCCAGCAGTGAGGTCCTAGCGGACACCGGGGAGCTGTTTTTT	CASSEVLADTGELFF
TRBV20-1	TRBJ2-7	-	-	TGCAGTGCTAGAGACCCTAGCAGACGCTTCTACGAGCAGTACTTC	CSARDPSRRFYEQYF